Sequencing of this T cell receptor (beta chain) was carried out in a study of cytomegalovirus exposure and HLA in healthy donors. Study-wide results and caveats: Earlier analysis yielded a pattern in which most TCR beta V segments were productive about 87% or about 30% of the time. TCR beta chains numbering about 160 were designated cytomegalovirus-associated.

The V end lost 1 base, the J end lost 2 bases, and 10 bases lay between the germline ends. This CDR3 has 15 amino acids. Germline CDR1 and CDR2: LGHNT and FRNRAP. The PCR ran on 60 Vbeta and 13 Jbeta primers. Method: immunoSEQ multiplex PCR; TCRdb's copy keeps in-frame clones and lacks some. The sample gives roughly 100,000 clones, roughly 71% of which show up once; 2.5% to 3.5% is in the top ten. With regard to this clone: Its antigen is still unknown.

Whereas donors were nominally healthy upon sampling, unrecorded immune exposures were probable. Sequenced: PBMCs. The chain couples TRBV12-5 to TRBJ2-3; a weak D match, TRBD1 (5 bases). The sequence derives from a male donor in good health and CMV-seropositive. CDR3 residues: CASGLGQPNTDTQYF. Written as DNA, the CDR3 is TGTGCTAGTGGTTTGGGACAGCCTAACACAGATACGCAGTATTTT.